This T cell receptor beta chain comes out of a study of blood T cells in healthy people across ages. This CDR3 has 19 amino acids. With 2 bases removed from V and 3 bases from J, the gap between germline ends came to 22 bases. The V gene's germline CDR1 is MNHEY and CDR2 SVGEGT. Sample-barcoded 5' priming and a J-beta primer mix drove a second PCR of about 7 to 11 cycles. Each CDR3 protein is one row after TCRdb ran MiXCR on the 5' RACE reads. Here the sample spans 1.4 million or so distinct CDR3 sequences, 35% to 45% being singletons. Each donor was a healthy Caucasian individual from Russia, aged roughly 6 to 95. Every sample gave at least 5 micrograms of total RNA when it was extracted. Whole-study findings and limits: It was the long-lived donors that had more naive CD4+ cells and higher diversity than aged donors. Total diversity from one million sequenced T cells was likely underestimated.

As for this clonotype: Its antigen is as yet unknown.

This receptor was taken from a young woman in good health. The sample comprised blood. The gene calls are TRBV6-2 or TRBV6-3 and TRBJ1-4; D gene ambiguous. The CDR3 here is CASSYRENRADPSNEKLFF. CDR3 sequence (DNA): TGTGCCAGCAGTTACCGAGAAAACAGAGCCGACCCTTCTAATGAAAAACTGTTTTTT.